The sample holds one count of the clone carrying this TCR beta chain. The data are from a study of blood T cell repertoires in COVID-19. Study in general: PBMCs, B-cell-depleted T cells, or T cells provided the cDNA or gDNA that made up the material.

Here immunoSEQ multiplex PCR was the method, and the copy in TCRdb shows in-frame clones only, minus some. The table includes 200,000 to 300,000 clones, roughly 90% detected once. V dropped 7 bases and J dropped 4 bases, with 17 bases sitting between them. CDR1 is LNHDA and CDR2 is SQIVND in the germline V gene (reference sequence). The CDR3 loop spans 15 amino acids. The chain uses TRBV19 and TRBJ1-5, with a weak D call TRBD1 (5 bases). The receptor was isolated from a human donor in a cohort sampled during active COVID-19. The source material was peripheral blood. The CDR3 region has the DNA TGTGCCAGTAAAATGAGGGGAGGTGGGAATCAGCCCCAGCATTTT. Its protein is CASKMRGGGNQPQHF.